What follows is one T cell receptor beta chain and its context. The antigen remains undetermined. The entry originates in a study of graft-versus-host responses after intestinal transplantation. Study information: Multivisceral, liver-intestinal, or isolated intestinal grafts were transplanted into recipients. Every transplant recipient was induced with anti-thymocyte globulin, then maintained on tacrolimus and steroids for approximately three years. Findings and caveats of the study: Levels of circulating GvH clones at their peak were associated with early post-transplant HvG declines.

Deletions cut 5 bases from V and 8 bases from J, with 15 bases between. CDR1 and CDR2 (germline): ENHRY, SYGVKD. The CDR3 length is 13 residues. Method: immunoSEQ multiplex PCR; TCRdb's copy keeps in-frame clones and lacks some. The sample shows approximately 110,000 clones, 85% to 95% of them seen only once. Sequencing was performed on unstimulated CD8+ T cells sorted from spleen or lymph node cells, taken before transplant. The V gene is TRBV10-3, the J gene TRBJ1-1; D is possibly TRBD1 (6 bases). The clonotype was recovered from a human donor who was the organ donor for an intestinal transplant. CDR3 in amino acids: CAISSPRTVEAFF. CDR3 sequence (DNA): TGTGCCATCAGTTCCCCTCGGACAGTCGAAGCTTTCTTT.